This T cell receptor (beta chain) was captured in a study of cytomegalovirus exposure and HLA in healthy donors. Whole-study findings and limits: Researchers reported in a later analysis that a missense DCLRE1C variant was tied to TCR beta V- and J-gene trimming. Cytomegalovirus-associated status was assigned to 164 TCR beta chains.

Primers: 60 Vbeta forward and 13 Jbeta reverse. Profiling relied on immunoSEQ multiplex PCR, and the TCRdb table lists in-frame clones only, not all of them. The sample comprises 120,000 to 150,000 clones, around 65% of which are singletons, and 6.5% rests with the top ten. About this clone: Its antigen remains unknown. Other DNA sequences of this sample code for an identical CDR3.

The CDR3 has 15 residues. The germline V gene encodes CDR1 SGDLS and CDR2 YYNGEE. The V segment lost 0 bases and the J segment 2 bases; nucleotides outside the gene matches: 3. The chain employs TRBV9 and TRBJ2-3; 7 bases are a match to TRBD1. The sample consisted of PBMCs. The sequence was obtained from a woman aged 60-70 years in good health and CMV-seronegative. The CDR3 region is CASSVEGAPTDTQYF. As DNA, the CDR3 is TGTGCCAGCAGCGTAGAGGGGGCCCCCACAGATACGCAGTATTTT.